This entry describes one T cell receptor beta chain. Its antigen is not known. This sample is part of a study of identical twins. Study observations and caveats: Conclusions leaned on cross-sectional statistical analysis and did not track the same donors over time. The more abundant beta clonotypes in cord blood had fewer insertions, and memory repertoires did not show this.

Addition of a universal primer site occurred through template switching, and cDNA carried unique molecular identifiers. TCRdb re-analysed the 5' RACE reads in MiXCR, keeping a single row per CDR3 protein. This repertoire shows 700,000 or so distinct CDR3 sequences, around 8.3% found once; its top ten account for 0.98%. Another study also made use of these data, one on yellow fever vaccine responses in identical twins. This second study says: Twins' vaccine T cell responses reportedly seemed partly convergent and partly personalized.

The clonotype comes from a woman in her late teens or twenties in good health. The sequenced sample consisted of PBMCs.

CDR3 amino acids: CSGQGNSYTF. CDR3 nucleotide sequence: TGCAGTGGACAGGGAAATAGCTACACCTTC. The rearrangement links TRBV20-1 to TRBJ1-2; 7 positions match TRBD1. There are 10 residues in the CDR3. The germline CDR1 and CDR2 sequences are DFQATT and SNEGSKA (reference sequence). V shed 7 bases, J shed 9 bases, and the junction held 5 bases outside the gene matches.